The 31 T cell receptor beta chains presented below share a single source sample, sequenced in a study of monozygotic twins with inflammatory bowel disease (dated by TCRdb to 2018 to 2020). Library construction relied on 5' RACE. The instrument was an Illumina HiSeq 2500. TCRdb reprocessed the reads, and each CDR3 protein sequence is entered once, without DNA. The record for this sample contains around 380,000 distinct CDR3 sequences. Around 2.5% of the sample is taken by the ten largest. Input material: blood. These receptors were taken from a human donor with ulcerative colitis or Crohn's disease, or a healthy co-twin of an affected twin (not recorded which).

The genes are TRBV7-2 and TRBJ2-5; with no DNA, the TCRdb D assignment of TRBD2 cannot be verified. Germline-derived CDR1 and CDR2 are SGHTA and FQGNSA. The CDR3 has 13 residues. The CDR3 sequence: CASSLGSRTGPSF.

The V call is TRBV7-9, the J call TRBJ1-2; the TRBD1 assignment by TCRdb is unverifiable without DNA. Germline CDR1 reads SEHNR; CDR2 reads FQNEAQ (reference sequence). The CDR3 contains 15 residues. CDR3 sequence: CASSLAGQGGYGYTF. Full variable domain (remainder filled in from reference TRBV7-9 and TRBJ1-2): DTGVSQNPRHKITKRGQNVTFRCDPISEHNRLYWYRQTLGQGPEFLTYFQNEAQLEKSRLLSDRFSAERPKGSFSTLEIQRTEQGDSAMYLCASSLAGQGGYGYTFGSGTRLTVV.

The V gene is TRBV6-5, the J gene TRBJ1-5. Germline V gene sequence: CDR1 MNHEY, CDR2 SVGAGI. The length of the CDR3 is 13 residues. CDR3 loop: CASSYYLYQPQHF.

The J gene is TRBJ2-7, the V gene TRBV12-3 or TRBV12-4; TCRdb picks TRBD1, but there is no DNA to check that call. This CDR3 is built from 15 residues. The CDR3 sequence is CASSQRQGFAYEQYF.

The chain employs TRBV21-1 and TRBJ1-5. TRBV21-1 is labeled a pseudogene. The CDR3 totals 19 residues. The CDR3 sequence is CASSPLRGTTSLSNQPQHF.

The gene calls are TRBV12-3 or TRBV12-4 and TRBJ1-6; TCRdb names TRBD1, which stays unverified in the absence of DNA. The CDR3 is 21 residues long. CDR3 residues: CASSLGFRTSTPSSYNSPLHF.

This sequence joins TRBV20-1 and TRBJ2-1; as DNA is missing, the TRBD2 call by TCRdb cannot be tested. This CDR3 has 14 residues. Germline lookup yields CDR1 DFQATT and CDR2 SNEGSKA (reference sequence). CDR3 in amino acids: CSAPGLAGRWEQFF.

The chain uses TRBV12-3 or TRBV12-4 and TRBJ2-1; the D call from TCRdb, TRBD2, cannot be confirmed without DNA. The CDR3 is 13 amino acids. CDR3 region: CASSLLGGNRQFF.

The rearrangement links TRBV5-4 to TRBJ2-2. CDR3 length: 15 amino acids. The germline V gene encodes CDR1 SGHNT and CDR2 YYREEE (reference sequence). CDR3 residues: CASSFGPAATGELFF.

The CDR3 loop is CASSLRPYPQYGYTF. The genes are TRBV12-3 or TRBV12-4 and TRBJ1-2; absent DNA, TCRdb's TRBD1 call cannot be checked. The CDR3 runs to 15 residues.

The rearrangement links TRBV5-6 to TRBJ2-3; TCRdb picks TRBD2, but there is no DNA to check that call. This CDR3 contains 15 residues. Germline CDR1 reads SGHDT; CDR2 reads YYEEEE. The CDR3 sequence is CASGSAGWSTDTQYF.

V and J are TRBV4-1 and TRBJ2-2; TCRdb's D gene call, TRBD1, goes unchecked for lack of DNA. Per the germline V gene, CDR1 is MGHRA and CDR2 is YSYEKL. This CDR3 contains 18 residues. CDR3 loop: CASSQESDGPVPTGELFF.

The V call is TRBV4-3, the J call TRBJ2-1; the TCRdb D gene call, TRBD1, has no DNA to confirm it. Germline-derived CDR1 and CDR2 are LGHNA and YSLEER. There are 17 residues in the CDR3. The CDR3 here is CASSQDLTNPGGDEQFF.

The chain combines TRBV12-2 with TRBJ2-1. TRBV12-2 is a pseudogene. This CDR3 region has 15 residues. The CDR3 loop reads CASRLSLARRHEQFF.

The chain uses TRBV7-6 and TRBJ2-1; TCRdb selects TRBD2, and the lack of DNA leaves this call unchecked. From germline, CDR1 is SGHVS and CDR2 FNYEAQ. This CDR3 contains 16 residues. The CDR3: CASSLWEAGEHNEQFF.

The chain is built from TRBV7-2 and TRBJ2-2; TCRdb picks TRBD1, but there is no DNA to check that call. The germline gives CDR1 SGHTA, CDR2 FQGNSA. This CDR3 is built from 14 residues. Here the CDR3 reads CASSWGAFTGELFF.

This chain connects TRBV20-1 to TRBJ2-7; TCRdb gives TRBD1 as the D gene, but with no DNA this cannot be confirmed. This CDR3 comprises 14 residues. Germline V CDR1 and CDR2: DFQATT, SNEGSKA (reference sequence). The CDR3 protein is CSAAGTGLPYEQYF.

The J gene is TRBJ1-2, the V gene TRBV3-1; lacking DNA, the TRBD1 call made by TCRdb goes unchecked. Germline CDR1 and CDR2: LGHDT and YNNKEL (reference sequence). CDR3 size: 13 residues. The CDR3 loop is CASSGDRYYGYTF.

V and J are TRBV12-3 or TRBV12-4 and TRBJ2-7; the TCRdb call, TRBD2, lacks DNA for checking. This CDR3 spans 17 amino acids. The CDR3: CASSLGVSGSASYEQYF.

This chain uses TRBV5-1 with TRBJ2-7; TCRdb outputs TRBD2, but without DNA this stays unchecked. Per the germline V gene, CDR1 is SGHRS and CDR2 is YFSETQ. The CDR3 spans 15 residues. Here the CDR3 reads CASKSTSGDPYEQYF.

The chain employs TRBV7-2 and TRBJ2-1. Germline V gene lookup returns CDR1 SGHTA and CDR2 FQGNSA. The CDR3 is 13 residues long. The CDR3: CASSLAGVNEQFF. The full variable domain, completed using reference TRBV7-2 and TRBJ2-1, is GAGVSQSPSNKVTEKGKDVELRCDPISGHTALYWYRQSLGQGLEFLIYFQGNSAPDKSGLPSDRFSAERTGGSVSTLTIQRTQQEDSAVYLCASSLAGVNEQFFGPGTRLTVL.

The genes are TRBV7-9 and TRBJ2-1. Germline V gives CDR1 SEHNR, CDR2 FQNEAQ (reference sequence). The CDR3 length is 12 residues. The CDR3: CASNTDLGEQFF.

V gene TRBV7-7 combines with J gene TRBJ2-1; the D gene TCRdb calls, TRBD1, cannot be checked with no DNA. The CDR3 covers 13 residues. The germline V gene has CDR1 SSHAT and CDR2 FNYEAQ (reference sequence). CDR3 protein: CASSPGAANEQFF.

V and J are TRBV20-1 and TRBJ2-2; TCRdb picks TRBD2, but there is no DNA to check that call. Per the germline V gene, CDR1 is DFQATT and CDR2 is SNEGSKA (reference sequence). This CDR3 has 17 residues. CDR3 residues: CSAGSRGLAGVGGELFF.

The rearrangement joins TRBV20-1 to TRBJ2-5; as DNA is missing, the TRBD2 call by TCRdb cannot be tested. This CDR3 comprises 15 residues. Germline lookup yields CDR1 DFQATT and CDR2 SNEGSKA (reference sequence). The CDR3 loop is CSARPLAGSEETQYF.

The chain employs TRBV7-2 and TRBJ2-1; the TCRdb D gene call, TRBD1, has no DNA to confirm it. From germline, CDR1 is SGHTA and CDR2 FQGNSA. The length of the CDR3 is 15 residues. The CDR3 reads CASSFSGQGYNEQFF.

The J gene is TRBJ1-1, the V gene TRBV12-3 or TRBV12-4. The CDR3 has 12 residues. The CDR3 spells CASSKGRRRAFF.

The chain is built from TRBV3-1 and TRBJ2-2. The CDR3 is 14 residues long. Germline V gene sequence: CDR1 LGHDT, CDR2 YNNKEL (reference sequence). Here the CDR3 reads CASSPNHDTGELFF.

The rearrangement links TRBV12-3 or TRBV12-4 to TRBJ1-1. This CDR3 comprises 14 residues. The CDR3 protein is CASTLGDSGIQAFF.

This sequence joins TRBV7-3 and TRBJ2-7. This CDR3 comprises 15 residues. Germline V lookup: CDR1 SGHTA, CDR2 FQGTGA. The CDR3 spells CASSLSSTSPYEQYF. Supplemented by reference TRBV7-3 and TRBJ2-7, the full variable domain reads GAGVSQTPSNKVTEKGKYVELRCDPISGHTALYWYRQSLGQGPEFLIYFQGTGAADDSGLPNDRFFAVRPEGSVSTLKIQRTERGDSAVYLCASSLSSTSPYEQYFGPGTRLTVT.

The chain has TRBV20-1 and TRBJ1-2; the TRBD1 assignment by TCRdb is unverifiable without DNA. The CDR3 has 13 residues. The germline gives CDR1 DFQATT, CDR2 SNEGSKA (reference sequence). This CDR3 reads CSASGTGDMGYTF.